This TCR beta chain stems from a study of spatial heterogeneity in lung cancer. The overall study: A consistent excess of beta-chain over alpha-chain sequences was detected. Across the raw uncorrected reads, a unique TCR and UMI combination was observed, on average, more than ten times. The study's findings and limits: Ubiquitous expanded tumor TCRs surfaced in blood more at resection than they did at follow-up.

V lost 2 bases to trimming and J lost 6 bases, with 5 bases between them. This CDR3 region has 12 residues. A word on this clonotype: No antigen is known for it.

As for time point: sample taken at primary tumor resection. Without sorting, whole RNA was sequenced from tumor, nontumor lung or frozen PBMC. A total of around 76 untreated early-stage non-small cell lung cancer patients served as donors. One entry per CDR3 protein results from TCRdb running MiXCR on the 5' RACE reads. The sample carries around 74,000 distinct CDR3 sequences, 10% to 15% recorded once. The receptor comes from a male donor with early-stage non-small cell lung cancer. This sample comprised PBMCs, obtained at surgery. The chain combines TRBV12-3 or TRBV12-4 with TRBJ2-1; D is undetermined. The CDR3 protein is CASSLLRNEQFF. CDR3 nucleotide sequence: TGTGCCAGCAGTTTACTACGCAATGAGCAGTTCTTC.